The 27 T cell receptor beta chains below were found in one sample sequenced in a study of spatial heterogeneity in lung cancer. TCRdb redid the calling of the 5' RACE reads with MiXCR, one entry per CDR3 protein. The repertoire consists of approximately 3,100 distinct CDR3 sequences, with 8% to 10% occurring once and the leading ten covering 37%. The study, taken as a whole, reports: Tumors with more nonsynonymous mutations had more expanded intratumoral alpha and beta TCRs.

For these receptors, no antigen is known. This sample's time point: sample taken at primary tumor resection. Sample: lung tumor tissue, taken at surgery. The receptors shown here come from a male donor with early-stage non-small cell lung cancer.

As to this clonotype: The final CDR3 position lacks the conserved phenylalanine or tryptophan, pointing to a likely read error. The chain employs TRBV9 and TRBJ2-7; TRBD1 is a possible D gene (5 bases). This CDR3 region has 15 residues. Germline V gives CDR1 SGDLS, CDR2 YYNGEE. Trimming cost V 0 bases and J 2 bases, with 12 bases left between them. CDR3 DNA: TGTGCCAGCAGCGTAGGTAGGGGCCTTACCTACGAGCAGTACTTA. Its protein is CASSVGRGLTYEQYL.

By frequency in the sample, this clonotype is medium-sized. The chain uses TRBV27 and TRBJ2-3, with D maybe TRBD2 (5 bases). The CDR3 covers 16 residues. V lost 3 bases and J 4 bases, leaving 17 bases between the germline ends. From germline, CDR1 is MNHEY and CDR2 SMNVEV (reference sequence). The CDR3 is CASSFKDSVISDTQYF. CDR3 nucleotides: TGTGCCAGCAGTTTTAAGGACTCAGTAATCTCAGATACGCAGTATTTT.

This clonotype was detected many times. The rearrangement joins TRBV4-1 to TRBJ1-1; 7 nucleotides match TRBD1. The CDR3 runs 15 residues. The V gene's germline CDR1 is MGHRA and CDR2 YSYEKL. V gave up 8 bases and J gave up 0 bases; unmatched junction bases: 9. The CDR3 sequence is CASSQTGHMNTEAFF. CDR3 nucleotide sequence: TGCGCCAGCTCACAGACAGGGCACATGAACACTGAAGCTTTCTTT.

Ten or more counts support this clonotype. The rearrangement uses TRBV28 and TRBJ2-7; D gene uncertain. CDR1 and CDR2 from the germline V gene are MDHEN and SYDVKM. The CDR3 is 11 amino acids. The ends were cut back, 3 bases at V and 6 bases at J, with 6 bases in the middle. The CDR3: CASSFTAEQYF. The CDR3 coding sequence is TGTGCCAGCAGTTTTACAGCCGAGCAGTACTTC.

Relative to its sample, this clonotype is medium-sized (0.01 to 0.1%). V is TRBV4-1 and J is TRBJ1-2; D possibly corresponds to TRBD1 (5 bases). The germline V gene has CDR1 MGHRA and CDR2 YSYEKL. This CDR3 spans 16 amino acids. Trimming stripped 2 bases from V and 4 bases from J, with 17 bases between. The CDR3 here is CASSQPEWQGSYGYTF. As DNA, the CDR3 is TGCGCCAGCAGCCAACCTGAATGGCAGGGTAGCTATGGCTACACCTTC.

Judged by abundance, this clonotype is medium-sized. The chain carries TRBV3-1 and TRBJ1-1; D might be TRBD1 (5 bases). V was clipped by 8 bases and J by 4 bases, with 14 bases between them. The CDR3 extends over 13 amino acids. CDR1 and CDR2 (germline): LGHDT, YNNKEL (reference sequence). CDR3 residues: CASRYGGTTEAFF. As DNA, the CDR3 is TGTGCCAGCCGGTACGGGGGGACCACTGAAGCTTTCTTT.

The chain combines TRBV12-3 or TRBV12-4 with TRBJ2-2; D not certain. The CDR3 is 15 residues long. The V and J ends lost 6 bases and 0 bases respectively, with 11 bases between them. CDR3 protein: CASSPSTPNTGELFF. CDR3 bases: TGTGCCAGCAGCCCAAGCACACCGAACACCGGGGAGCTGTTTTTT.

As for this clonotype: Being one base from a much bigger clone, this may be a read error. The rearrangement links TRBV28 to TRBJ1-2, with TRBD1 identical over 11 bases. The CDR3 has 13 amino acids. With V trimmed by 9 bases and J by 8 bases, 8 bases remained unmatched. Germline CDR1 and CDR2: MDHEN and SYDVKM. The CDR3 region is CARSRGQGGGYTF. The CDR3 DNA is TGTGCCAGAAGTAGGGGACAGGGGGGCGGCTACACCTTC.

This clonotype showed up many times. The chain is built from TRBV6-1 and TRBJ1-2; a possible D gene is TRBD1 (5 bases). Germline loops: CDR1 MNHNS, CDR2 SASEGT. CDR3 length: 15 residues. Trimming pared 1 base from V and 0 bases from J, leaving 9 bases between. Here the CDR3 reads CASSEGAGANYGYTF. The CDR3 nucleotides are TGTGCCAGCAGTGAAGGGGCGGGGGCTAACTATGGCTACACCTTC.

CDR3 DNA sequence: TGCGCCAGCAGCTTGGCTCGAGATTTCACAGATACGCAGTATTTT. This encodes CASSLARDFTDTQYF. V and J are TRBV5-1 and TRBJ2-3; no definite D call. This CDR3 contains 15 residues. CDR1 SGHRS and CDR2 YFSETQ come from the germline V gene. Trimming took off 0 bases at V and 2 bases at J, with 10 bases between the two ends. Drawing the rest from reference TRBV5-1 and TRBJ2-3, the complete variable domain is KAGVTQTPRYLIKTRGQQVTLSCSPISGHRSVSWYQQTPGQGLQFLFEYFSETQRNKGNFPGRFSGRQFSNSRSEMNVSTLELGDSALYLCASSLARDFTDTQYFGPGTRLTVL.

This clonotype showed up just a few times. This chain links TRBV7-2 with TRBJ2-7, with D hard to call. V gave up 1 base and J gave up 13 bases, with 17 bases separating them. From germline, CDR1 is SGHTA and CDR2 FQGNSA. The CDR3 has 13 residues. As DNA, the CDR3 is TGTGCCAGCAGCTTAGGGGTCCGCTCCCCTGGATACTTC. Translation gives CASSLGVRSPGYF.

This clonotype was picked up a small number of times. V and J are TRBV28 and TRBJ2-1, with 15 bases matching TRBD2. With 5 bases clipped from V and 0 bases from J, the junction kept 5 bases outside the gene matches. The V gene's germline CDR1 is MDHEN and CDR2 SYDVKM. The CDR3 runs 18 residues. The CDR3 region is CASSPGLAGGSSYNEQFF. The CDR3 DNA follows: TGTGCCAGCAGTCCTGGACTAGCGGGAGGGAGCTCCTACAATGAGCAGTTCTTC.

V is TRBV6-5 and J is TRBJ1-4, with D unresolved. The germline V and J ends were trimmed by 5 bases and 4 bases, with 11 bases remaining between them. This CDR3 comprises 14 residues. The germline V gene has CDR1 MNHEY and CDR2 SVGAGI. The CDR3 nucleotides are TGTGCCAGCAGTAGGTCCGTCGGTAATGAAAAACTGTTTTTT. Protein: CASSRSVGNEKLFF.

This clonotype is termed medium-sized (0.01 to 0.1%). The V and J genes are TRBV6-2 or TRBV6-3 and TRBJ2-1; TRBD2 agrees at 7 bases. The CDR3 sequence is 13 residues long. After removal of 8 bases from V and 3 bases from J, the junction contained 4 bases not matched to a gene. CDR1 and CDR2 from the germline V gene are MNHEY and SVGEGT. In DNA form, the CDR3 reads TGTGCCAGCGGTTGGGGGGGCTACAATGAGCAGTTCTTC. Translated: CASGWGGYNEQFF.

About this clonotype: A much more abundant neighbour one base away suggests this may be a read error. The chain links TRBV15 to TRBJ2-1; D perhaps matches TRBD2 (7 bases). This CDR3 spans 15 amino acids. The V gene's germline CDR1 is LNHNV and CDR2 YYDKDF (reference sequence). Trimming pared 1 base from V and 6 bases from J, leaving 13 bases between. Here the CDR3 reads CATSRVGGGLNEQFF. DNA of the CDR3: TGTGCCACCAGCAGAGTGGGCGGGGGCCTCAATGAGCAGTTCTTC. The full variable domain, completed using reference TRBV15 and TRBJ2-1, is DAMVIQNPRYQVTQFGKPVTLSCSQTLNHNVMYWYQQKSSQAPKLLFHYYDKDFNNEADTPDNFQSRRPNTSFCFLDIRSPGLGDTAMYLCATSRVGGGLNEQFFGPGTRLTVL.

The table lists this clonotype with many counts. The chain employs TRBV14 and TRBJ2-2, with TRBD2 matching over 11 bases. Germline lookup yields CDR1 SGHDN and CDR2 FVKESK. This CDR3 is built from 18 residues. V lost 0 bases, J lost 6 bases, and 9 bases stayed unmatched. CDR3 nucleotide sequence: TGTGCCAGCAGCCAAGAGCGCCTAGCGGGGGGTGTAGCCGGGGAGCTGTTTTTT. It codes for CASSQERLAGGVAGELFF.

In its sample, this clonotype was seen many times. V and J are TRBV20-1 and TRBJ1-6, with D unresolved. The CDR3 runs to 15 residues. Germline V lookup: CDR1 DFQATT, CDR2 SNEGSKA (reference sequence). Trimming cost V 1 base and J 6 bases, with 13 bases left between them. The CDR3 sequence: CSARVRSGINSPLHF. CDR3 nucleotides: TGCAGTGCTAGAGTTCGTAGCGGAATTAATTCACCCCTCCACTTT.

In its sample, this clonotype is medium-sized (0.01 to 0.1%). V gene TRBV5-1 combines with J gene TRBJ2-3; 9 bases map to TRBD2. Germline lookup yields CDR1 SGHRS and CDR2 YFSETQ. The CDR3 spans 17 residues. With V trimmed by 0 bases and J by 2 bases, 7 bases remained unmatched. CDR3 nucleotides: TGCGCCAGCAGCTTGGCACCCCGACTAGCGGTCACAGATACGCAGTATTTT. Residues: CASSLAPRLAVTDTQYF.

Only a few counts were recorded for this clonotype. This chain connects TRBV9 to TRBJ2-7; 10 nucleotides agree with TRBD2. V lost 3 bases and J lost 2; bases outside the gene matches: 2. Germline V lookup: CDR1 SGDLS, CDR2 YYNGEE. This CDR3 contains 14 residues. CDR3 DNA: TGTGCCAGCAGCGGTAGCGGGAGGCCCTACGAGCAGTACTTC. It translates to CASSGSGRPYEQYF.

This clonotype has a count of ten or more. The genes are TRBV6-2 or TRBV6-3 and TRBJ2-3; no definite D call. CDR1 and CDR2 from the germline V gene are MNHEY and SVGEGT. Trimming stripped 4 bases from V and 6 bases from J, with 17 bases between. This CDR3 region has 15 residues. CDR3 loop: CASSSETEMGDTQYF. CDR3 nucleotide sequence: TGTGCCAGCAGTTCCGAGACTGAAATGGGGGATACGCAGTATTTT.

The rearrangement links TRBV7-8 to TRBJ2-3; 12 bases agree with TRBD2. The CDR3 is made up of 17 amino acids. The germline V gene encodes CDR1 SGHVS and CDR2 FQNEAQ. Trimming at V came to 5 bases and at J to 7 bases, leaving 13 bases not matched to a gene. CDR3 bases: TGTGCCAGCAGCCTCGACTTTTGGACTAGCGGGGATAATACGCAGTATTTT. It codes for CASSLDFWTSGDNTQYF.

Within the sample, this clonotype is medium-sized (0.01 to 0.1%). The chain joins TRBV12-3 or TRBV12-4 to TRBJ2-5, with a weak D call TRBD2 (6 bases). Trimming left V 6 bases short and J 5 bases short, with 16 bases between. CDR3 length equals 14 residues. CDR3 region: CASRPQLAGETQYF. The CDR3 bases are TGTGCCAGCAGGCCCCAACTAGCCGGGGAGACCCAGTACTTC.

The chain recombines TRBV27 with TRBJ1-5; TRBD1 aligns across 8 bases. Unmatched junction bases numbered 6, after V lost 4 bases and J lost 4 bases. Germline assignment: CDR1 MNHEY and CDR2 SMNVEV (reference sequence). The length of the CDR3 is 15 residues. The CDR3 sequence is CASSSTTGANQPQHF. The CDR3 bases are TGTGCCAGCAGTTCAACGACAGGGGCAAATCAGCCCCAGCATTTT.

This clonotype occurred many times. The chain combines TRBV18 with TRBJ1-4; D perhaps matches TRBD1 (6 bases). CDR1 is KGHSH and CDR2 is LQKENI in the germline V gene. V gave up 6 bases and J gave up 6 bases, with 11 bases separating them. The CDR3 spans 13 residues. CDR3 DNA: TGTGCCAGCTCGTGGGGGGCGGATGAAAAACTGTTTTTT. Protein sequence: CASSWGADEKLFF.

This clonotype is deemed medium-sized. The chain employs TRBV7-6 and TRBJ1-4; 7 bases fit TRBD1. The CDR3 has 15 residues. Germline assignment: CDR1 SGHVS and CDR2 FNYEAQ. V lost 5 bases and J lost 4; bases outside the gene matches: 7. Here the CDR3 reads CASSPTQGNNEKLFF. CDR3 sequence (DNA): TGTGCCAGCAGCCCTACACAGGGGAATAATGAAAAACTGTTTTTT.

J is TRBJ1-1 and V is TRBV28; D is undetermined. The germline V gene has CDR1 MDHEN and CDR2 SYDVKM. Deletions cut 4 bases from V and 1 base from J, with 7 bases between. There are 13 residues in the CDR3. The CDR3 nucleotides read TGTGCCAGCAGTTACCAGAGGAACACTGAAGCTTTCTTT. Translation: CASSYQRNTEAFF.

The chain uses TRBV18 and TRBJ2-7; D remains ambiguous. This CDR3 has 15 amino acids. V was pared by 5 bases and J by 7 bases, with 21 bases between. Germline assignment: CDR1 KGHSH and CDR2 LQKENI. The CDR3 DNA is TGTGCCAGCTCATCTATTTTGGACCCTGGGGAAGAGCAGTACTTC. It codes for CASSSILDPGEEQYF.